This T cell receptor (beta chain) derives from a study of vaccination and CD4 T cells after COVID-19. Study overall: The authors used overlapping spike peptides from SARS-CoV-2, HCoV-NL63, HCoV-OC43 and HCoV-229E to stimulate cells.

This clonotype was observed a handful of times. Antigen specificity is unknown. The CDR3 is made up of 12 amino acids. The junction had 0 bases not matched to a gene; V was cut back by 6 bases and J by 4 bases. The treatment is: roughly 10-day PBMC culture with coronavirus spike peptide pools or control peptides (ViraFEST assay). With fresh IL-2 medium, half the medium was replaced on days 3 and 7. The Oncomine TCR Beta short-read assay sequenced DNA from cultured CD4+ T cells. Genomic DNA from cultured CD4+ T cells was extracted. TCRdb re-called the PCR reads through MiXCR, storing one row per CDR3 protein. The sample includes roughly 4,100 distinct CDR3 sequences, approximately 40% seen only once; the top ten take approximately 50%.

The TCR originated in a human donor who had recovered from COVID-19. This rearrangement joins TRBV12-3 or TRBV12-4 to TRBJ1-2; 9 nucleotides align to TRBD1. The material sequenced was CD4+ T cells from blood, cultured in vitro. The CDR3 is CASRTGGYGYTF. DNA for the CDR3: TGTGCCAGCAGGACAGGGGGCTATGGCTACACCTTC.